This is a list of T cell receptor beta chains from one sample in a study of blood T cell repertoires in COVID-19. TCRdb's table, derived via immunoSEQ multiplex PCR, lists solely in-frame clones and lacks some. Altogether about 90,000 clones are present, about two thirds being singletons, with the ten largest covering around an eighth. Sequencing was done on a sample of peripheral blood. The receptors derive from an elderly woman with acute or convalescent COVID-19. CDR3s include the opening cysteine and the closing phenylalanine or tryptophan. D genes are given only for firm matches. Clone size is given for some rows only: seen once, a few or many times, or a class if the clone is expanded.

length: 14; V: TRBV29-1; size: many; J: TRBJ2-3; D: TRBD1; CDR3: CSVGVPGGMNTQYF; DNA: TGCAGCGTTGGGGTTCCAGGGGGCATGAATACGCAGTATTTT
length: 15; V: TRBV5-4; size: few; J: TRBJ2-3; D: TRBD2; CDR3: CASSLAGAGTDTQYF; DNA: TGTGCCAGCAGCTTAGCGGGGGCGGGCACAGATACGCAGTATTTT
length: 15; V: TRBV30; size: NA; J: TRBJ1-6; D: TRBD1; CDR3: CAWTNLRTGESPLHF; DNA: TGTGCCTGGACCAATTTGAGGACAGGGGAATCACCCCTCCACTTT
length: 14; V: TRBV18; size: NA; J: TRBJ1-6; D: NA; CDR3: CASSPGGMNSPLHF; DNA: TGTGCCAGCTCACCAGGGGGGATGAATTCACCCCTCCACTTT
length: 15; V: TRBV19; size: NA; J: TRBJ2-7; D: TRBD1; CDR3: CASSTSGQGTYEQYF; DNA: TGTGCCAGTAGTACATCGGGACAGGGTACCTACGAGCAGTACTTC
length: 16; V: TRBV6-2/TRBV6-3; size: NA; J: TRBJ1-4; D: NA; CDR3: CASSYSTGLTNEKLFF; DNA: TGTGCCAGCAGTTACTCTACCGGGTTGACTAATGAAAAACTGTTTTTT
length: 13; V: TRBV6-2/TRBV6-3; size: NA; J: TRBJ2-7; D: NA; CDR3: CASSYSPDYEQYF; DNA: TGTGCCAGCAGTTACTCGCCAGACTACGAGCAGTACTTC
length: 14; V: TRBV7-3; size: NA; J: TRBJ1-6; D: NA; CDR3: CASSFVGGNSPLHF; DNA: TGTGCCAGCAGCTTTGTGGGGGGTAATTCACCCCTCCACTTT
length: 16; V: TRBV5-5; size: once; J: TRBJ2-1; D: TRBD1; CDR3: CASSLDTGTGADEQFF; DNA: TGTGCCAGCAGCTTGGATACCGGGACAGGGGCCGATGAGCAGTTCTTC
length: 14; V: TRBV14; size: NA; J: TRBJ1-2; D: NA; CDR3: CASSLGRADYGYTF; DNA: TGTGCCAGCAGCCTAGGGAGGGCGGACTATGGCTACACCTTC
length: 13; V: TRBV3-1/TRBV3-2; size: NA; J: TRBJ1-1; D: NA; CDR3: CASSRQEYTEAFF; DNA: TGTGCCAGCAGTCGACAGGAATACACTGAAGCTTTCTTT
length: 20; V: TRBV18; size: once; J: TRBJ1-2; D: TRBD1; CDR3: CASSPPLPGQGLKATSGYTF; DNA: TGTGCCAGCTCACCACCGCTTCCGGGACAGGGTTTGAAAGCAACGAGCGGCTACACCTTC
length: 13; V: TRBV3-1/TRBV3-2; size: NA; J: TRBJ2-3; D: NA; CDR3: CASSQDVPAAQYF; DNA: TGTGCCAGCAGCCAAGATGTTCCCGCAGCGCAGTATTTT
length: 15; V: TRBV18; size: few; J: TRBJ2-3; D: TRBD2; CDR3: CASSRREGPTDTQYF; DNA: TGTGCCAGCTCGCGCCGGGAGGGCCCCACAGATACGCAGTATTTT
length: 14; V: TRBV5-1; size: NA; J: TRBJ1-1; D: NA; CDR3: CASSLVGGQSEAFF; DNA: TGCGCCAGCAGCTTGGTTGGAGGGCAAAGTGAAGCTTTCTTT
length: 12; V: TRBV20-1; size: NA; J: TRBJ1-2; D: NA; CDR3: CSASPLSYGYTF; DNA: TGCAGTGCTAGTCCCCTCTCCTATGGCTACACCTTC
length: 16; V: TRBV18; size: few; J: TRBJ1-1; D: TRBD1; CDR3: CASSLKGAGVNTEAFF; DNA: TGTGCCAGCTCCCTGAAGGGGGCCGGGGTGAACACTGAAGCTTTCTTT
length: 17; V: TRBV5-5; size: NA; J: TRBJ1-5; D: NA; CDR3: CASSLELRERSNQPQHF; DNA: TGTGCCAGCAGCTTGGAACTCCGGGAGCGGAGCAATCAGCCCCAGCATTTT
length: 14; V: TRBV28; size: few; J: TRBJ1-6; D: TRBD1; CDR3: CASSSRQGDSPLHF; DNA: TGTGCCAGCAGTTCTCGACAGGGGGACTCACCCCTCCACTTT
length: 14; V: TRBV6-2/TRBV6-3; size: few; J: TRBJ1-2; D: TRBD1; CDR3: CASSYSGTGSGYTF; DNA: TGTGCCAGCAGTTACTCGGGGACAGGTTCTGGCTACACCTTC
length: 15; V: TRBV7-2; size: NA; J: TRBJ1-2; D: TRBD1; CDR3: CASSFSWGQDDGYTF; DNA: TGTGCCAGCAGCTTCTCCTGGGGACAGGACGATGGCTACACCTTC
length: 17; V: TRBV5-6; size: NA; J: TRBJ1-1; D: NA; CDR3: CASSYTTDRKRNTEAFF; DNA: TGTGCCAGCAGCTACACTACTGACAGGAAAAGGAACACTGAAGCTTTCTTT
length: 12; V: TRBV5-5; size: once; J: TRBJ2-7; D: NA; CDR3: CASSYYSGEQYF; DNA: TGTGCCAGCAGCTACTACAGCGGCGAGCAGTACTTC
length: 13; V: TRBV6-5; size: many; J: TRBJ1-1; D: TRBD1; CDR3: CASRPGTGSEAFF; DNA: TGTGCCAGCAGACCCGGGACAGGGTCTGAAGCTTTCTTT
length: 13; V: TRBV12-3/TRBV12-4; size: NA; J: TRBJ2-5; D: NA; CDR3: CASSQQGTETQYF; DNA: TGTGCCAGCAGCCAACAGGGAACCGAGACCCAGTACTTC
length: 15; V: TRBV7-9; size: many; J: TRBJ1-2; D: TRBD1; CDR3: CASSLDRGLLYGYTF; DNA: TGTGCCAGCAGCTTAGACAGGGGGCTATTGTATGGCTACACCTTC
length: 13; V: TRBV6-1; size: NA; J: TRBJ1-2; D: NA; CDR3: CASSEVRDYGYTF; DNA: TGTGCCAGCAGTGAAGTACGGGACTATGGCTACACCTTC
length: 14; V: TRBV5-1; size: NA; J: TRBJ2-3; D: NA; CDR3: CASSTGQRTDTQYF; DNA: TGCGCCAGCAGCACCGGACAGCGCACAGATACGCAGTATTTT